A single sample is the source of the 19 T cell receptor beta chains below, sequenced in a study of CD8+ T cells in alopecia areata. TCR sequencing used cDNA made by reverse transcription of extracted RNA. Assay used: immunoSEQ multiplex PCR; TCRdb lists only in-frame clones, some missing. The table shows roughly 110,000 clones, with approximately 54% occurring only once. Described treatment: oral pan-JAK inhibitor, 5-10 mg twice daily. The sequences come from CD8+ T cells sorted from blood, collected at week 24, from a patient treated with tofacitinib. Receptors were obtained from a human donor with alopecia areata.

The genes are TRBV5-6 and TRBJ1-1; a possible D gene is TRBD1 (5 bases). In germline, CDR1 is SGHDT, CDR2 YYEEEE. The CDR3 is 12 residues long. V was cut by 1 base and J by 11 bases, with 12 bases left in between. The CDR3 DNA is TGTGCCAGCAGCTTGACCGGGGCGCGGGCTTTCTTT. This translates into CASSLTGARAFF.

This sequence joins TRBV9 and TRBJ2-5; 8 bases are a match to TRBD2. Germline assignment: CDR1 SGDLS and CDR2 YYNGEE. CDR3 length: 13 residues. The V gene end was trimmed by 3 bases and the J gene end by 11 bases; junction bases not matched to a gene: 9. The DNA of the CDR3 is TGTGCCAGCAGCGCCGACACAGCGGGGGAGCAGTACTTC. It translates to CASSADTAGEQYF.

The CDR3 bases are TGTGCCAGCAGTATCTATCCCGGGGACATTCAGTACTTC. Its protein is CASSIYPGDIQYF. The genes are TRBV27 and TRBJ2-4; the D gene is possibly TRBD2 (5 bases). Germline V gene lookup returns CDR1 MNHEY and CDR2 SMNVEV (reference sequence). The CDR3 contains 13 residues. V lost 5 bases and J 8 bases, leaving 13 bases between the germline ends.

A few counts support this clone. The J gene is TRBJ2-4, the V gene TRBV29-1; the D gene is possibly TRBD2 (5 bases). Trimming shortened V by 8 bases and J by 1 base, and 15 bases separated the two germline ends. This CDR3 comprises 14 residues. Germline V gene data show CDR1 as SQVTM and CDR2 as ANQGSEA. The CDR3 spells CSPPGRPAKNIQYF. The CDR3 DNA reads TGCAGCCCTCCGGGGAGACCCGCCAAAAACATTCAGTACTTC.

Here the CDR3 reads CATSRGLDREDNSPLHF. The CDR3 bases are TGTGCCACCAGCAGAGGCCTCGACAGGGAGGATAATTCACCCCTCCACTTT. The chain uses TRBV15 and TRBJ1-6, with 7 bases lining up with TRBD1. Germline trimming cut 1 base from V and 5 bases from J; bases unmatched to any gene: 8. The CDR3 extends over 17 amino acids. Germline-derived CDR1 and CDR2 are LNHNV and YYDKDF (reference sequence).

The chain joins TRBV30 to TRBJ2-2; D is ambiguous. Trimming stripped 5 bases from V and 6 bases from J, with 13 bases between. The length of the CDR3 is 13 residues. CDR1 is GTSNPN and CDR2 is SVGIG in the germline V gene (reference sequence). CDR3 sequence reads: CAWEINSPGELFF. Here the CDR3 DNA reads TGTGCCTGGGAGATAAACTCCCCCGGGGAGCTGTTTTTT.

As DNA, the CDR3 is TGTGCCAGCAGCAGCAGCTTAGAGGGTAACATTCAGTACTTC. Translation gives CASSSSLEGNIQYF. The genes are TRBV4-2 and TRBJ2-4; D perhaps matches TRBD2 (5 bases). V was shortened by 5 bases and J by 7 bases, with 15 bases between the two germline ends. Germline V CDR1 and CDR2: LGHNA, YNFKEQ. The CDR3 covers 14 residues.

The chain couples TRBV7-9 to TRBJ1-1, with 7 bases that match TRBD1. Germline values: CDR1 SEHNR, CDR2 FQNEAQ (reference sequence). After removal of 2 bases from V and 6 bases from J, the junction contained 6 bases not matched to a gene. This CDR3 is 14 amino acids long. The CDR3 here is CASSLTTGVPEAFF. The CDR3 DNA follows: TGTGCCAGCAGCTTAACCACAGGGGTGCCTGAAGCTTTCTTT.

This clone was counted only a few times. This chain links TRBV27 with TRBJ2-7, with 9 positions matching TRBD1. V lost 4 bases, J lost 5 bases, and 6 bases stayed unmatched. The CDR3 covers 14 residues. Germline V gene data show CDR1 as MNHEY and CDR2 as SMNVEV (reference sequence). The CDR3 nucleotides are TGTGCCAGCAGTTGGACAGGGGAGGTAAACGAGCAGTACTTC. Protein sequence: CASSWTGEVNEQYF.

The chain employs TRBV27 and TRBJ1-5; weak D call: TRBD1 (6 bases). The CDR3 length is 14 residues. V gave up 6 bases and J gave up 7 bases, with 16 bases separating them. Germline V CDR1 and CDR2: MNHEY, SMNVEV (reference sequence). This chain's CDR3 is CASSPEQGGQPQHF. The CDR3 DNA sequence: TGTGCCAGCAGCCCAGAACAGGGCGGCCAGCCCCAGCATTTT.

The V gene is TRBV11-2, the J gene TRBJ2-7; 8 bases agree with TRBD1. The CDR3 loop spans 16 amino acids. Germline lookup yields CDR1 SGHAT and CDR2 FQNNGV. With 3 bases clipped from V and 3 bases from J, the junction kept 10 bases outside the gene matches. The CDR3 region has the DNA TGTGCCAGCAGCTTTGGAGGGACAGGACGCCTCTACGAGCAGTACTTC. This translates into CASSFGGTGRLYEQYF.

The rearrangement uses TRBV4-1 and TRBJ2-7; D call uncertain. The germline V gene has CDR1 MGHRA and CDR2 YSYEKL. The CDR3 runs to 14 residues. Trimming removed 0 bases at V and 2 bases at J, with 8 bases between. CDR3 residues: CASSQEGRTYEQYF. The CDR3 DNA follows: TGCGCCAGCAGCCAAGAGGGCAGGACCTACGAGCAGTACTTC.

The chain carries TRBV6-4 and TRBJ2-3; 9 nucleotides match TRBD1. The V segment lost 8 bases and the J segment 3 bases; nucleotides outside the gene matches: 6. The length of the CDR3 is 14 residues. Looked up from germline, CDR1 is MRHNA and CDR2 is SNTAGT. The DNA of the CDR3 is TGTGCCAGCGGGGGACAGGGTCTTACAGATACGCAGTATTTT. This sequence encodes CASGGQGLTDTQYF.

This chain connects TRBV9 to TRBJ2-5; D might be TRBD1 or TRBD2, each matching 5 bases. Germline V gene data show CDR1 as SGDLS and CDR2 as YYNGEE. This CDR3 has 13 residues. V was shortened by 3 bases and J by 0 bases, with 6 bases between the two germline ends. For the CDR3, the DNA is TGTGCCAGCAGCGGGGACGACCAAGAGACCCAGTACTTC. It is translated as CASSGDDQETQYF.

The gene calls are TRBV2 and TRBJ1-5; TRBD1 matches 8 bases. Germline loops: CDR1 SNHLY, CDR2 FYNNEI. The CDR3 length is 14 residues. Losses at the gene ends were 4 bases for V and 6 bases for J; bases not matched to a gene: 5. The CDR3 nucleotides read TGTGCCAGCAGTGGGCAGGGGGCGCGTCAGCCCCAGCATTTT. The encoded protein is CASSGQGARQPQHF.

DNA of the CDR3: TGTGCCAGCACCACCGGCGGAAACTATGGCTACACCTTC. Residues: CASTTGGNYGYTF. The chain carries TRBV6-6 and TRBJ1-2; D is uncertain. V was pared by 7 bases and J by 2 bases, with 11 bases between. The CDR3 loop spans 13 amino acids. Germline CDR1 reads MNHNY; CDR2 reads SVGAGI (reference sequence).

This chain joins TRBV29-1 and TRBJ2-7, with 7 nucleotides matching TRBD1. The CDR3 consists of 12 residues. Germline CDR1 reads SQVTM; CDR2 reads ANQGSEA. After removal of 6 bases from V and 4 bases from J, the junction contained 6 bases not matched to a gene. Here the CDR3 reads CSVGDRQYEQYF. CDR3 nucleotide sequence: TGCAGCGTGGGGGACAGACAATACGAGCAGTACTTC.

This clone appeared a few times. The V gene is TRBV13, the J gene TRBJ2-7; D call uncertain. The germline V gene encodes CDR1 PRHDT and CDR2 FYEKMQ (reference sequence). CDR3 length: 12 residues. V shed 5 bases and J shed 5 bases, with 10 bases lying between them. CDR3: CASSLQRDEQYF. In DNA, the CDR3 is TGTGCCAGCAGCCTCCAAAGAGACGAGCAGTACTTC.

DNA of the CDR3: TGTGCCAGCAGCTTGCGCCTAGATACGCAGTATTTT. Protein product: CASSLRLDTQYF. This sequence joins TRBV7-9 and TRBJ2-3, with unresolved D. Germline CDR1 SEHNR, CDR2 FQNEAQ (reference sequence). The V and J ends lost 3 bases and 5 bases respectively, with 6 bases between them. This CDR3 is built from 12 residues.